The TCR beta chain under discussion was sequenced for a study of cytomegalovirus exposure and HLA in healthy donors. Overall study context: The roughly 670 first-cohort repertoires shared a platform with the approximately 110 validation repertoires, as reported in a later analysis. The study, taken as a whole, reports: Subsequent analysis found a tendency for first-cohort TCR clusters to co-occur within the approximately 130 validation repertoires. Most sequenced TCRs were rare (though some public TCRs occurred in many donors).

Trimming shortened V by 3 bases and J by 4 bases, and 16 bases separated the two germline ends. The CDR3 is 15 residues long. The V gene's germline CDR1 is GTSNPN and CDR2 SVGIG (reference sequence). From the roughly 110-subject validation cohort, which was separate from the approximately 720-subject first cohort, the donors were drawn. Note on this clone: The target antigen is unknown.

Data came from immunoSEQ multiplex PCR; TCRdb stores just in-frame clones and leaves some out. Among over 250,000 clones, just over 85% were seen once, and the ten largest hold roughly 0.99%. The source material was PBMCs. This receptor was identified in a woman between 18 and 29 years old in good health and CMV-seronegative. V and J are TRBV30 and TRBJ1-5, with a possible D match to TRBD1 (5 bases). Written as DNA, the CDR3 is TGTGCCTGGAGCGTAGGCGACAGTGGGAATCAGCCCCAGCATTTT. This gives the protein CAWSVGDSGNQPQHF.